A selection of T cell receptor beta chains follows, all from one sample in a study of CD8+ T cells in alopecia areata. Clones were read by immunoSEQ multiplex PCR, and TCRdb kept only the in-frame ones, dropping some. This sample carries 100,000 to 130,000 clones, 45% to 70% of them seen once, and the ten largest clones take 20% to 25%. Sequencing used CD8+ T cells sorted from blood. These receptor sequences come from a human donor in good health. The CDR3 runs from the conserved cysteine through the conserved F or W. A D gene is named only where the DNA matches it firmly. The size of a clone is reported for some rows only, either as once, few or many, or as a class for expanded clones.

cdr3_aa cdr3_nt v_call clone_size j_call d_call
CSEGQGETQYF TGCAGCGAAGGACAGGGAGAGACCCAGTACTTC TRBV29-1 . TRBJ2-5 TRBD1
CACARDRQETQYF TGTGCCTGCGCCCGGGACAGGCAAGAGACCCAGTACTTC TRBV30 . TRBJ2-5 TRBD1
CASSEALGQGSNQPQHF TGTGCCAGCAGTGAAGCGCTGGGACAGGGTAGCAATCAGCCCCAGCATTTT TRBV2 . TRBJ1-5 TRBD1
CASSFKTLADNEQFF TGTGCCAGCAGCTTTAAGACTCTTGCCGACAATGAGCAGTTCTTC TRBV5-4 once TRBJ2-1 .
CASSVSGATGELFF TGTGCCAGCAGCGTTAGCGGGGCCACCGGGGAGCTGTTTTTT TRBV5-4 . TRBJ2-2 TRBD2
CASTPGGGQGNYGYTF TGTGCCAGCACCCCGGGTGGGGGACAGGGCAATTATGGCTACACCTTC TRBV9 . TRBJ1-2 TRBD1
CASSPGQGEYEQYF TGCGCCAGCAGCCCTGGACAGGGAGAGTACGAGCAGTACTTC TRBV5-1 . TRBJ2-7 TRBD1
CASSLAVVRGQETQYF TGTGCCAGCAGCTTGGCAGTGGTCCGGGGGCAAGAGACCCAGTACTTC TRBV5-6 . TRBJ2-5 .
CASSSGQGNQPQHF TGTGCCAGCAGCTCGGGACAGGGGAATCAGCCCCAGCATTTT TRBV13 . TRBJ1-5 TRBD1
CASSGWDTEAFF TGTGCCAGCTCAGGGTGGGACACTGAAGCTTTCTTT TRBV5-5 . TRBJ1-1 .
CASTLTGSATGELFF TGTGCCAGCACCCTAACAGGGTCGGCCACCGGGGAGCTGTTTTTT TRBV7-8 few TRBJ2-2 .
CASSLAGIGETQYF TGTGCCAGCAGCTTAGCAGGGATTGGGGAGACCCAGTACTTC TRBV7-6 few TRBJ2-5 .
CASSQEAFWRTTEAFF TGCGCCAGCAGCCAAGAGGCCTTTTGGCGGACCACTGAAGCTTTCTTT TRBV4-3 . TRBJ1-1 .
CASSQDGTEQFF TGCGCCAGCAGCCAAGACGGCACCGAGCAGTTCTTC TRBV4-3 . TRBJ2-1 .
CASSPRDRTRLAGDNEQFF TGTGCCAGCTCGCCCCGGGACAGGACGCGACTAGCGGGGGATAATGAGCAGTTCTTC TRBV18 few TRBJ2-1 TRBD2
CASRREDTEAFF TGTGCCAGCAGGCGTGAAGACACTGAAGCTTTCTTT TRBV7-9 . TRBJ1-1 .
CASMGVQETQYF TGTGCCAGCATGGGGGTTCAAGAGACCCAGTACTTC TRBV7-8 . TRBJ2-5 .
CATSRDHTGEGSPLHF TGTGCCACCAGCAGAGATCACACAGGGGAGGGATCACCCCTCCACTTT TRBV15 few TRBJ1-6 TRBD1
CASSQVRQGANYGYTF TGCGCCAGCAGCCAAGTCCGGCAGGGTGCTAACTATGGCTACACCTTC TRBV4-1 . TRBJ1-2 .
CSVLGVESPYEQYF TGCAGCGTTCTTGGGGTAGAGTCCCCCTACGAGCAGTACTTC TRBV29-1 . TRBJ2-7 .